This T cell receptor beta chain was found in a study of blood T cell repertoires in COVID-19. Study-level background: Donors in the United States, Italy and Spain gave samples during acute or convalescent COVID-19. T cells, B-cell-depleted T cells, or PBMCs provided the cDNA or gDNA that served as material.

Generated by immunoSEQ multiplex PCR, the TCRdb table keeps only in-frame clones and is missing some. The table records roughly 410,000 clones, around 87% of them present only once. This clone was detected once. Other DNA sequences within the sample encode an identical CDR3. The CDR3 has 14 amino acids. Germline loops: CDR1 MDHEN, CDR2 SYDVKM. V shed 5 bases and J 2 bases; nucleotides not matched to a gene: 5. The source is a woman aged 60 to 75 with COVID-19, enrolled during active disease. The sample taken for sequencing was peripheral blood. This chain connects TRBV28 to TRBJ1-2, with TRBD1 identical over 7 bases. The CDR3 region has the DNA TGTGCCAGCAGTCGGGACAGAGCGAACTATGGCTACACCTTC. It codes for CASSRDRANYGYTF.